This T cell receptor beta chain is drawn from a study of T cell responses to AZD1222 COVID-19 vaccine. Germline CDR1 and CDR2: SGHVS and FNYEAQ. The V and J ends lost 1 base and 6 bases, in that order; junction bases with no gene match: 2. The CDR3 spans 14 residues. Profiling relied on immunoSEQ multiplex PCR, and the TCRdb table lists in-frame clones only, not all of them. The data show 90,000 to 150,000 clones, approximately 86% seen once. Here the sequenced sample was peripheral blood, taken 28 days after the second AZD1222 dose. The chain combines TRBV7-6 with TRBJ1-2, with 10 bases aligning to TRBD1. This TCR derives from an adult who received the AZD1222 COVID-19 vaccine. This chain's CDR3 is CASSLVGTGDGYTF. DNA of the CDR3: TGTGCCAGCAGCTTAGTAGGGACAGGGGATGGCTACACCTTC.